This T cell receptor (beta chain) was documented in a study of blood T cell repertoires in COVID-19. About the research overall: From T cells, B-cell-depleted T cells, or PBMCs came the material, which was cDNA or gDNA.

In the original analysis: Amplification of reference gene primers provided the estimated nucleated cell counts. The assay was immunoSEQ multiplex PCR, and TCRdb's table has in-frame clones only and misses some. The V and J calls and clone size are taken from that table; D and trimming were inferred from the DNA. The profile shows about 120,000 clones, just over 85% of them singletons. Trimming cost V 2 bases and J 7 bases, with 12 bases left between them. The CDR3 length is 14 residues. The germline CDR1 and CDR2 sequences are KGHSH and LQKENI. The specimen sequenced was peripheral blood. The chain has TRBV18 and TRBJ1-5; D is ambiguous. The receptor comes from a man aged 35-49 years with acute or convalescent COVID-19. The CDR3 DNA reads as TGTGCCAGCTCACCAGAACGGGTCGGGCAGCCCCAGCATTTT. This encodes CASSPERVGQPQHF.